This T cell receptor (beta chain) derives from a study of identifying expanded T cells in peripheral blood. V was clipped by 6 bases and J by 4 bases; unmatched bases: 8. Germline V gene lookup returns CDR1 MNHNS and CDR2 SASEGT. This CDR3 is built from 14 residues. During the collection period, no donor immune events like infections were recorded. The data were produced by immunoSEQ multiplex PCR, yet TCRdb's version contains in-frame clones alone and is incomplete. The table records some 100,000 clones, about 87% of them present only once. The clonotype was recovered from a person between 18 and 75 years old in good health. V usage is TRBV6-1 and J usage is TRBJ2-5; 7 bases fit TRBD1. Sequenced material: blood. Here the CDR3 DNA reads TGTGCCAGCAGCGTTAACAGGGGATCAGAGACCCAGTACTTC. It encodes CASSVNRGSETQYF.